These 23 T cell receptor beta chains share one sample of origin, sequenced in a study of a mutant IDH1 vaccine in newly diagnosed glioma (dated by TCRdb to about 2021). Library generation was performed with the immunoSEQ multiplex PCR assay. Here the immuneACCESS table is served through TCRdb, limited to in-frame sequences with V and J called. Missing clones are a known gap in these copies; in checked studies unresolved V genes cover under half, and the rest lacks a known reason. Within this sample are around 50,000 clones, with approximately 84% of them counted one time only. Around 4% of the sample goes to the ten largest clones. Their antigens are not known. The time point label here, explained by the study, means: week 47, end of study. Each vaccine dose was 300 ug of a 20-mer mutant IDH1 peptide in Montanide, given subcutaneously with topical imiquimod. This specimen consisted of PBMCs, obtained from a glioma patient whose treatment included an IDH1 peptide vaccine. Every receptor here comes from a young woman with glioma. Some clones in this sample may be carry-over from other donors' samples.

The chain employs TRBV9 and TRBJ2-5, with D perhaps matching TRBD2 (6 bases). The length of the CDR3 is 12 residues. V was clipped by 5 bases and J by 3 bases, with 8 bases between them. Germline loops: CDR1 SGDLS, CDR2 YYNGEE. The CDR3 nucleotides read TGTGCCAGCAGGGGACTCGAAGAGACCCAGTACTTC. It encodes CASRGLEETQYF. The full variable domain, with the rest looked up from reference TRBV9 and TRBJ2-5, is DSGVTQTPKHLITATGQRVTLRCSPRSGDLSVYWYQQSLDQGLQFLIQYYNGEERAKGNILERFSAQQFPDLHSELNLSSLELGDSALYFCASRGLEETQYFGPGTRLLVL.

This chain uses TRBV25-1 with TRBJ1-1; possible D gene TRBD1, 6 bases. Germline values: CDR1 MGHDK, CDR2 SYGVNS. V was clipped by 1 base and J by 3 bases, with 12 bases between them. The CDR3 extends over 15 amino acids. The CDR3 DNA follows: TGTGCCAGCAGTGAATCCGGGGGCAGGGACACTGAAGCTTTCTTT. It translates to CASSESGGRDTEAFF.

V is TRBV9 and J is TRBJ1-1, with D hard to call. Germline CDR1 is SGDLS and CDR2 is YYNGEE. Trimming left V 5 bases short and J 1 base short, with 9 bases between. This CDR3 is built from 13 residues. The CDR3 here is CASSRGPNTEAFF. The CDR3 DNA reads as TGTGCCAGCAGTCGTGGACCGAACACTGAAGCTTTCTTT.

The chain links TRBV5-1 to TRBJ2-2; tentatively, D is TRBD1 (7 bases). The CDR3 is 16 amino acids. Per germline, CDR1 SGHRS and CDR2 YFSETQ. The V end was cut by 4 bases, the J end by 4 bases, with 17 bases between. The CDR3 sequence: CASSHQEGAATGELFF. The CDR3 DNA is TGCGCCAGCAGCCACCAGGAGGGGGCTGCCACCGGGGAGCTGTTTTTT.

V usage is TRBV29-1 and J usage is TRBJ2-1, with TRBD2 identical over 9 bases. The CDR3 runs 16 residues. V lost 3 bases and J lost 3; bases outside the gene matches: 9. Germline V lookup: CDR1 SQVTM, CDR2 ANQGSEA. The CDR3 DNA reads TGCAGCGTTGATTCTCGACTAGCGGCATACTACAATGAGCAGTTCTTC. It encodes CSVDSRLAAYYNEQFF.

The chain couples TRBV10-3 to TRBJ1-2; tentative D call: TRBD1 (6 bases). The germline V gene encodes CDR1 ENHRY and CDR2 SYGVKD. This CDR3 spans 11 amino acids. V lost 6 bases and J 6 bases, leaving 8 bases between the germline ends. The CDR3 is CAIRNRDGYTF. CDR3 nucleotides: TGTGCCATCAGGAACAGGGATGGCTACACCTTC.

This chain joins TRBV27 and TRBJ1-5; 7 bases agree with TRBD1. The CDR3 has 15 residues. The germline CDR1 and CDR2 sequences are MNHEY and SMNVEV (reference sequence). The trim removed 6 bases at V and 2 bases at J, leaving 7 bases unmatched. The CDR3 DNA reads TGTGCCAGCAGGCGTCAGGGGGAGGGCAATCAGCCCCAGCATTTT. This sequence encodes CASRRQGEGNQPQHF.

Concerning this clone itself: This specimen includes other DNA sequences encoding the same CDR3. The CDR3 DNA reads as TGCGCCAGCAGTGGTGGAGGGGACGAAAAACTGTTTTTT. This translates into CASSGGGDEKLFF. V usage is TRBV5-1 and J usage is TRBJ1-4, with D possibly being TRBD1 (5 bases). Germline V CDR1 and CDR2: SGHRS, YFSETQ. This CDR3 has 13 residues. V was cut by 5 bases and J by 8 bases, with 13 bases left in between.

The chain recombines TRBV5-5 with TRBJ2-7; D gene uncertain. This CDR3 has 14 amino acids. V was shortened by 0 bases and J by 1 base, with 8 bases between the two germline ends. Germline CDR1 and CDR2: SGHKS and YYEKEE (reference sequence). The CDR3 sequence is CASSLGVTSYEQYF. CDR3 sequence (DNA): TGTGCCAGCAGCTTGGGGGTGACGTCCTACGAGCAGTACTTC.

The chain carries TRBV6-1 and TRBJ1-1; TRBD1 agrees at 7 bases. Germline trimming cut 6 bases from V and 6 bases from J; bases unmatched to any gene: 10. Germline V gene sequence: CDR1 MNHNS, CDR2 SASEGT. There are 14 residues in the CDR3. In DNA form, the CDR3 reads TGTGCCAGCAGGGTCAGGGGGGGTTTAGCTGAAGCTTTCTTT. Translating it yields CASRVRGGLAEAFF.

This chain uses TRBV9 with TRBJ2-7; maybe TRBD2 (6 bases). This CDR3 has 15 amino acids. Trimming took off 0 bases at V and 1 base at J, with 11 bases between the two ends. CDR1 and CDR2 (germline): SGDLS, YYNGEE. The CDR3 sequence is CASSVGTGVSYEQYF. For the CDR3, the DNA is TGTGCCAGCAGCGTAGGGACGGGAGTGTCCTACGAGCAGTACTTC.

The CDR3 coding sequence is TGTGCCTGGGAAGGGACAGGGGGCATCACCGGGGAGCTGTTTTTT. Its protein product is CAWEGTGGITGELFF. This chain connects TRBV30 to TRBJ2-2; 12 bases map to TRBD1. V shed 5 bases and J 4 bases; nucleotides not matched to a gene: 5. In germline, CDR1 is GTSNPN, CDR2 SVGIG (reference sequence). The CDR3 length is 15 residues.

This chain uses TRBV15 with TRBJ2-5, with D possibly being TRBD1 (5 bases). CDR1 is LNHNV and CDR2 is YYDKDF in the germline V gene (reference sequence). V gave up 3 bases and J gave up 2 bases, with 13 bases separating them. This CDR3 is 15 amino acids long. The CDR3 DNA reads as TGTGCCACCAGCAGCCCCGACAAGGGGCAAGAGACCCAGTACTTC. Protein: CATSSPDKGQETQYF.

A remark on this clone: The junction does not match germline at one end; this may be a read error. The gene calls are TRBV7-7 and TRBJ2-3; 12 positions match TRBD1. The CDR3 spans 16 residues. The germline V gene encodes CDR1 SSHAT and CDR2 FNYEAQ (reference sequence). The CDR3 DNA reads as TGTGCTAGCAGCTTGGGTCCGGGACAGGGGGCGAATACGCAGTATTTT. This gives the protein CASSLGPGQGANTQYF.

The rearrangement joins TRBV27 to TRBJ1-1, with D perhaps matching TRBD1 (5 bases). The CDR3 totals 14 residues. Trimming left V 1 base short and J 2 bases short, with 8 bases between. Germline CDR1 and CDR2: MNHEY and SMNVEV (reference sequence). CDR3 nucleotides: TGTGCCAGCAGTTTATATGGGGACAACACTGAAGCTTTCTTT. Translation gives CASSLYGDNTEAFF.

CDR3 DNA sequence: TGTGCCAGCACCTCCGGGCCTTGGGGTGAAAAACTGTTTTTT. Residues: CASTSGPWGEKLFF. This chain uses TRBV6-5 with TRBJ1-4, with D unclear. Deletions cut 7 bases from V and 7 bases from J, with 16 bases between. The CDR3 is 14 amino acids. CDR1 MNHEY and CDR2 SVGAGI come from the germline V gene.

This chain joins TRBV30 and TRBJ2-3; 10 positions match TRBD2. V lost 0 bases to trimming and J lost 1 base; unmatched junction nucleotides: 1. CDR1 is GTSNPN, CDR2 SVGIG, per germline (reference sequence). The CDR3 spans 15 residues. CDR3 in amino acids: CAWSVGTSGTDTQYF. CDR3 DNA: TGTGCCTGGAGTGTCGGGACTAGCGGCACAGATACGCAGTATTTT.

The chain recombines TRBV19 with TRBJ2-6; 9 bases fit TRBD1. The length of the CDR3 is 17 residues. Germline CDR1 LNHDA, CDR2 SQIVND (reference sequence). The V segment lost 4 bases and the J segment 0 bases; nucleotides outside the gene matches: 4. In DNA, the CDR3 is TGTGCCAGTAGTAGGGGACAGGGACCCTCTGGGGCCAACGTCCTGACTTTC. Its translation is CASSRGQGPSGANVLTF. Combining the CDR3 with reference TRBV19 and TRBJ2-6 gives the whole variable domain DGGITQSPKYLFRKEGQNVTLSCEQNLNHDAMYWYRQDPGQGLRLIYYSQIVNDFQKGDIAEGYSVSREKKESFPLTVTSAQKNPTAFYLCASSRGQGPSGANVLTFGAGSRLTVL.

This chain links TRBV5-6 with TRBJ1-1; the D is unclear. The V and J ends lost 0 bases and 14 bases respectively, with 14 bases between them. This CDR3 spans 12 amino acids. Per the germline V gene, CDR1 is SGHDT and CDR2 is YYEEEE. The DNA of the CDR3 is TGTGCCAGCAGCTTGGTTTCGGCAGCTTTATTCTTT. It specifies CASSLVSAALFF.

The chain couples TRBV5-4 to TRBJ2-7, with D perhaps matching TRBD1 (6 bases). Germline lookup yields CDR1 SGHNT and CDR2 YYREEE (reference sequence). The length of the CDR3 is 15 residues. The V end lost 4 bases, the J end lost 1 base, and 15 bases lay between the germline ends. The CDR3 protein is CASSPDRISSYEQYF. CDR3 sequence (DNA): TGTGCCAGCAGCCCTGACAGGATTTCTTCCTACGAGCAGTACTTC.

The chain couples TRBV7-3 to TRBJ2-3; a weak D match, TRBD2 (5 bases). In germline, CDR1 is SGHTA, CDR2 FQGTGA. With 6 bases removed from V and 10 bases from J, the gap between germline ends came to 14 bases. The CDR3 totals 12 residues. The CDR3 DNA is TGTGCCAGCAGTCCTGTTCGGGATCCGCAGTATTTT. Protein: CASSPVRDPQYF.

In DNA form, the CDR3 reads TGTGCCAGCAGCGCCCCCACTAGCGCCTCCTACGAGCAGTACTTC. Translation gives CASSAPTSASYEQYF. The rearrangement uses TRBV5-6 and TRBJ2-7; TRBD2 matches at 7 bases. The V gene's germline CDR1 is SGHDT and CDR2 YYEEEE. The CDR3 contains 15 residues. The V gene end was trimmed by 4 bases and the J gene end by 0 bases; junction bases not matched to a gene: 7. Variable domain in full (rest from reference TRBV5-6 and TRBJ2-7): DAGVTQSPTHLIKTRGQQVTLRCSPKSGHDTVSWYQQALGQGPQFIFQYYEEEERQRGNFPDRFSGHQFPNYSSELNVNALLLGDSALYLCASSAPTSASYEQYFGPGTRLTVT.

The genes are TRBV5-1 and TRBJ2-3; weak D call: TRBD2 (6 bases). The V end lost 2 bases, the J end lost 7 bases, and 17 bases lay between the germline ends. Germline V gene lookup returns CDR1 SGHRS and CDR2 YFSETQ. This CDR3 spans 15 amino acids. The CDR3 protein is CASSLDGRGGNTQYF. The CDR3 bases are TGCGCCAGCAGCTTAGATGGGCGGGGAGGAAATACGCAGTATTTT.